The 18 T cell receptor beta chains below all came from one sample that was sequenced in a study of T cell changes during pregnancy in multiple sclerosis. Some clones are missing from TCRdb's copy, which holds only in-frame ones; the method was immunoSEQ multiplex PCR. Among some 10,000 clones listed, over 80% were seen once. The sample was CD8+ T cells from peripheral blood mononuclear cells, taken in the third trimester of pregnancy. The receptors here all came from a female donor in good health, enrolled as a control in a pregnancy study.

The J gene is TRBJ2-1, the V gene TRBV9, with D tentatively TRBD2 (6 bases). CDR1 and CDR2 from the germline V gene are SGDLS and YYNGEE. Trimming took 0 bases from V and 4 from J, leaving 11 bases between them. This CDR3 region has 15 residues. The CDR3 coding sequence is TGTGCCAGCAGCGTAGGCGACGGGGGATACAATGAGCAGTTCTTC. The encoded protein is CASSVGDGGYNEQFF.

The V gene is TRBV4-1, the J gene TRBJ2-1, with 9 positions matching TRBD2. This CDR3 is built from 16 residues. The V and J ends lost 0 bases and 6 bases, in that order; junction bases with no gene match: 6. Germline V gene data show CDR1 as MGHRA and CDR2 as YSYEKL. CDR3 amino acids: CASSQDKVTSGNEQFF. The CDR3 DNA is TGCGCCAGCAGCCAAGATAAGGTGACTAGCGGCAATGAGCAGTTCTTC.

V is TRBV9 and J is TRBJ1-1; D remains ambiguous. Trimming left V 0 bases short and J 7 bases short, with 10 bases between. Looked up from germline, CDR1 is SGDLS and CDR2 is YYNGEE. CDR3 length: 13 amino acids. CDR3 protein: CASSVGGSFEAFF. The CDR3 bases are TGTGCCAGCAGCGTAGGAGGGTCCTTTGAAGCTTTCTTT.

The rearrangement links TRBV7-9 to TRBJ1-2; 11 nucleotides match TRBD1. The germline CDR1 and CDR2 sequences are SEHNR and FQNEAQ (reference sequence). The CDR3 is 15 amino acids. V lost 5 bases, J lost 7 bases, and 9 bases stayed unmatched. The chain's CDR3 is CASSALDRGQAGYTF. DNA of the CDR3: TGTGCCAGCAGCGCCCTGGACAGGGGGCAAGCTGGCTACACCTTC.

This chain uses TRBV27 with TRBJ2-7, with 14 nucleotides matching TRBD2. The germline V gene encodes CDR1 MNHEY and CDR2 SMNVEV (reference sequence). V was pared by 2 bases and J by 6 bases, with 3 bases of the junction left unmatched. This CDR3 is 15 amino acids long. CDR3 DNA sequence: TGTGCCAGCAGTTTAGGGACTAGCGGGAGAAGCGAGCAGTACTTC. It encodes CASSLGTSGRSEQYF.

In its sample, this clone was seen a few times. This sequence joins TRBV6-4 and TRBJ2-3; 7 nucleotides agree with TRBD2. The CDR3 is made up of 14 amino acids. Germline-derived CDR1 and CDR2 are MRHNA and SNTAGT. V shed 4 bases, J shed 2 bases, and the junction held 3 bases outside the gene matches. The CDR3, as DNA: TGTGCCAGCAGTGGGGGGACTACCACAGATACGCAGTATTTT. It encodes CASSGGTTTDTQYF.

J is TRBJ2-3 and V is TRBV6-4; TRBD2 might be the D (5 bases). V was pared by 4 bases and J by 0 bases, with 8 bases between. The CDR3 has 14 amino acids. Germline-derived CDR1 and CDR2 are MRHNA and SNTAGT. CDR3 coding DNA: TGTGCCAGCAGTGCGGGATCTAGCACAGATACGCAGTATTTT. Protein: CASSAGSSTDTQYF.

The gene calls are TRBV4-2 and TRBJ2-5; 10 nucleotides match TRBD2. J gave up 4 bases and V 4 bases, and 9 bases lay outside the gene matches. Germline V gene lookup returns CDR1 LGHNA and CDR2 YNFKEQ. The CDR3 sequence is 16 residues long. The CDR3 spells CASSPSGSGGGETQYF. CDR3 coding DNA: TGTGCCAGCAGCCCGTCGGGGAGCGGGGGGGGAGAGACCCAGTACTTC.

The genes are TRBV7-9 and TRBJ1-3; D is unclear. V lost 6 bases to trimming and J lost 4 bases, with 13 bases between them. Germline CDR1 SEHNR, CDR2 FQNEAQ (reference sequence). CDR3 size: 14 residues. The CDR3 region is CASRVETQGNTIYF. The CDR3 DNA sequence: TGTGCCAGCAGAGTCGAAACCCAGGGAAACACCATATATTTT.

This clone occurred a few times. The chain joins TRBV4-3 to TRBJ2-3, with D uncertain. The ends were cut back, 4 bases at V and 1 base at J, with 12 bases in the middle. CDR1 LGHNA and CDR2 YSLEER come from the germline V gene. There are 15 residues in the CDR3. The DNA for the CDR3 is TGCGCCAGCAGCCCCCAGAGGTCCGGCACAGATACGCAGTATTTT. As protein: CASSPQRSGTDTQYF.

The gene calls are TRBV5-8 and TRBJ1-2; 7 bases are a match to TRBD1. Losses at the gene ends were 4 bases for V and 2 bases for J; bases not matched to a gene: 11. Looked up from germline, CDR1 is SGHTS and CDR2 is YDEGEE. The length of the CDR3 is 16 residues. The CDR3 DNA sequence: TGTGCCAGCAGCCCCAGGGCGACAGGGAGAAACTATGGCTACACCTTC. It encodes CASSPRATGRNYGYTF.

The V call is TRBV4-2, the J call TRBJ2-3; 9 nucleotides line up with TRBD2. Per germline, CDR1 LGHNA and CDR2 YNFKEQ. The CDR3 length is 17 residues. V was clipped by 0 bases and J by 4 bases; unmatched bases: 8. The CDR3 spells CASSQDWGGGASDTQYF. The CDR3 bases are TGTGCCAGCAGCCAAGATTGGGGCGGGGGGGCCTCAGATACGCAGTATTTT.

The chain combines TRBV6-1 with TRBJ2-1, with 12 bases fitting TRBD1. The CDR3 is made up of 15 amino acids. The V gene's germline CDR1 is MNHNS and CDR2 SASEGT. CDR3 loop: CGSGQGAGSYNEQFF. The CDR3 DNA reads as TGTGGCTCGGGACAGGGGGCCGGCTCCTACAATGAGCAGTTCTTC.

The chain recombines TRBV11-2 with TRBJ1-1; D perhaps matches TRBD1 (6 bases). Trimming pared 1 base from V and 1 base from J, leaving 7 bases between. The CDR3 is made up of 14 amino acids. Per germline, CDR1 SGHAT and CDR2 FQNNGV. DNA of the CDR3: TGTGCCAGCAGCTTAGGAGGGGGGAACACTGAAGCTTTCTTT. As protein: CASSLGGGNTEAFF.

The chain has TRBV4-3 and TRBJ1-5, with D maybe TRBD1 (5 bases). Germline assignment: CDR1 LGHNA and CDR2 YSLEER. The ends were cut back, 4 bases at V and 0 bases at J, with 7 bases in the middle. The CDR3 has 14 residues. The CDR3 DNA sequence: TGCGCCAGCAGCCTGGACAATAGCAATCAGCCCCAGCATTTT. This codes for CASSLDNSNQPQHF.

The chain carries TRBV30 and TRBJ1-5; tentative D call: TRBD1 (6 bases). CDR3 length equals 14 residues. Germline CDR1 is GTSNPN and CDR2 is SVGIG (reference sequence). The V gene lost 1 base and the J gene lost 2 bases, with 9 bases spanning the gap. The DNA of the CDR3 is TGTGCCTGGAGTGCAGGGGAAGGCAATCAGCCCCAGCATTTT. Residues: CAWSAGEGNQPQHF.

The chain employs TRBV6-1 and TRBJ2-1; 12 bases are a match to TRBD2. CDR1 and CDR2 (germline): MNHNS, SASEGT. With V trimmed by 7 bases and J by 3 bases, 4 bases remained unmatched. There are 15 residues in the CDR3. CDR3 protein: CASTRLAGDYNEQFF. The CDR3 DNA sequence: TGTGCCAGCACAAGACTAGCGGGAGACTACAATGAGCAGTTCTTC.

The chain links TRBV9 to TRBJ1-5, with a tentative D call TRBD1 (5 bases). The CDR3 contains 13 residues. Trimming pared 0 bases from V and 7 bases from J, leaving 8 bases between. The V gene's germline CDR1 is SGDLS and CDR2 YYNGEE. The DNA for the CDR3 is TGTGCCAGCAGCGTAGAAGGGGTCCAGCCCCAGCATTTT. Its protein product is CASSVEGVQPQHF.